The next 7 T cell receptor beta chains were all read from a single sample in a study of persistence of HIV-infected CD4 T cells. The immunoSEQ assay was version 4, run in survey mode. Generated by immunoSEQ multiplex PCR, the TCRdb table keeps only in-frame clones and is missing some. Of some 41,000 clones listed, 65% to 85% are singletons. Their specific antigens are unknown. Lysates of CMV-infected fibroblasts at 10 ug/mL stimulated these cells. CD40L/CD69 double-negative CD45RO-high memory CD4+ T cells were collected. This material consisted of CD4+ T cells sorted from PBMCs after 18-hour stimulation, taken from a patient who received antiretroviral therapy. All receptors come from an adult man with HIV who was CMV-seropositive.

This clone was seen a handful of times. The chain recombines TRBV27 with TRBJ2-7; D possibly matches TRBD1 or TRBD2 (7 bases each). Trimming stripped 3 bases from V and 2 bases from J, with 14 bases between. This CDR3 is 15 amino acids long. Per germline, CDR1 MNHEY and CDR2 SMNVEV (reference sequence). The CDR3 bases are TGTGCCAGCAGTTTGGGAGGGGGCGGTACCTACGAGCAGTACTTC. This translates into CASSLGGGGTYEQYF.

In this sample, this clone turned up once. CDR3 sequence: CASKDRGLGELFF. The CDR3 nucleotides are TGTGCCAGCAAGGACAGGGGTCTAGGGGAGCTGTTTTTT. This rearrangement joins TRBV6-5 to TRBJ2-2; 9 nucleotides align to TRBD1. The V segment lost 7 bases and the J segment 8 bases; nucleotides outside the gene matches: 5. Per germline, CDR1 MNHEY and CDR2 SVGAGI. CDR3 length: 13 amino acids.

This rearrangement joins TRBV18 to TRBJ2-7; TRBD1 is a possible D gene (7 bases). V shed 2 bases and J shed 1 base, with 12 bases lying between them. Germline assignment: CDR1 KGHSH and CDR2 LQKENI. The CDR3 totals 15 residues. DNA for the CDR3: TGTGCCAGCTCACCAGGGGCAGGGGGGTCCTACGAGCAGTACTTC. Protein: CASSPGAGGSYEQYF.

This chain links TRBV2 with TRBJ2-3; TRBD2 matches at 8 bases. The CDR3 length is 13 residues. The V segment lost 7 bases and the J segment 6 bases; nucleotides outside the gene matches: 6. Germline loops: CDR1 SNHLY, CDR2 FYNNEI. Written as DNA, the CDR3 is TGTGCCAGCATCGAGGTAGCGGGGGATACGCAGTATTTT. Translated: CASIEVAGDTQYF.

The rearrangement links TRBV6-1 to TRBJ1-2; 7 bases align to TRBD1. Germline V gene data show CDR1 as MNHNS and CDR2 as SASEGT. Trimming took 3 bases from V and 4 from J; bases not matched to a gene: 8. The CDR3 has 15 amino acids. CDR3 DNA sequence: TGTGCCAGCAGTGACGGGACAGACATCGCCTATGGCTACACCTTC. Its protein product is CASSDGTDIAYGYTF.

The DNA for the CDR3 is TGTGCCAGCAGTTCGACCGGGACAGGGGGTAGTTATGGCTACACCTTC. It encodes CASSSTGTGGSYGYTF. The chain couples TRBV28 to TRBJ1-2; 11 nucleotides match TRBD1. The V segment lost 4 bases and the J segment 5 bases; nucleotides outside the gene matches: 9. This CDR3 comprises 16 residues. Germline V gene data show CDR1 as MDHEN and CDR2 as SYDVKM.

The CDR3 DNA sequence: TGTGCCAGCAGTGAGTTCCGGTGGGCGGAAAAACTGTTTTTT. Amino acids: CASSEFRWAEKLFF. J is TRBJ1-4 and V is TRBV2; D is uncertain. The V end was cut by 3 bases, the J end by 8 bases, with 13 bases between. Germline V gene sequence: CDR1 SNHLY, CDR2 FYNNEI. The CDR3 runs to 14 residues.